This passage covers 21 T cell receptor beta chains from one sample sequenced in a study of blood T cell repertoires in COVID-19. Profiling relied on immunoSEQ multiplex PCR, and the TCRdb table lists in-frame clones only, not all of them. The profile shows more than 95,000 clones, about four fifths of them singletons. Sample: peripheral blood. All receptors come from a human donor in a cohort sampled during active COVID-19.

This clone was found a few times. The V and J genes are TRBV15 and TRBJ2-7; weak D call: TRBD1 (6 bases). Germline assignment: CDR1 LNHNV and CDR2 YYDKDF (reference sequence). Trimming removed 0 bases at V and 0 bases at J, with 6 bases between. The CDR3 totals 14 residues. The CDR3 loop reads CATSREGGSYEQYF. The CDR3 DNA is TGTGCCACCAGCAGAGAAGGGGGCTCCTACGAGCAGTACTTC.

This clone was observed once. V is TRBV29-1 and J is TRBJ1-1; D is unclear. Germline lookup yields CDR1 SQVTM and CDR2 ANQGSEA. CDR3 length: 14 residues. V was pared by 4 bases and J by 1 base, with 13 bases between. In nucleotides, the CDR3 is TGCAGCGTTGGCCATCGATTGGCGAACACTGAAGCTTTCTTT. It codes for CSVGHRLANTEAFF.

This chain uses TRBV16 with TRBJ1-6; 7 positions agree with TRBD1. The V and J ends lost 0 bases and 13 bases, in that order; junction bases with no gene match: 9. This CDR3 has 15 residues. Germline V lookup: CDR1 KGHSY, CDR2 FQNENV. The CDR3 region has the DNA TGTGCCAGCAGCCAATCAAAAGGGGGCAATAGTCCCCTCCACTTT. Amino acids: CASSQSKGGNSPLHF.

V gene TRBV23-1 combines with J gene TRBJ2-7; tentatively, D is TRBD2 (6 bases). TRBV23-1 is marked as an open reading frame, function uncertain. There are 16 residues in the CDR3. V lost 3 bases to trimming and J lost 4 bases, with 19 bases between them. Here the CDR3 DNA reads TGCGCCAGCAGTCATCCGGCGGAGGGGTGGGGGTACGAGCAGTACTTC. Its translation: CASSHPAEGWGYEQYF.

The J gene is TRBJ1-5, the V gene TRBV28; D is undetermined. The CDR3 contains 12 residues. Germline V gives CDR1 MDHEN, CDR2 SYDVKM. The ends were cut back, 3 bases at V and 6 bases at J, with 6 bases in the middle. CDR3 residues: CASSFPGQPQHF. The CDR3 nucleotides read TGTGCCAGCAGTTTCCCCGGTCAGCCCCAGCATTTT. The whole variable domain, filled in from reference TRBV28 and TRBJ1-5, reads DVKVTQSSRYLVKRTGEKVFLECVQDMDHENMFWYRQDPGLGLRLIYFSYDVKMKEKGDIPEGYSVSREKKERFSLILESASTNQTSMYLCASSFPGQPQHFGDGTRLSIL.

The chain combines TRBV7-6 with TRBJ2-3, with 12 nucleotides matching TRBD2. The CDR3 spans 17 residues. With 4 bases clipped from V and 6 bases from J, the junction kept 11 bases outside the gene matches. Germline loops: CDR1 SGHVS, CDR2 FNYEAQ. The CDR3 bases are TGTGCCAGCAGCTCGGGACTAGCGGGCCGCCTATGGGATACGCAGTATTTT. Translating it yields CASSSGLAGRLWDTQYF.

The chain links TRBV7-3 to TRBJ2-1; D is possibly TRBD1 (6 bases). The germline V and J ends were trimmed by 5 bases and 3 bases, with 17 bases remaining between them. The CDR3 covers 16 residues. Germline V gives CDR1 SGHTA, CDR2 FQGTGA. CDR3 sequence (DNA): TGTGCCAGCAGCCCAGGGGTGGGCAGGGTCTACAATGAGCAGTTCTTC. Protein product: CASSPGVGRVYNEQFF.

As DNA, the CDR3 is TGTGCCAGCAGCACCAGGGGTGACTATGGCTACACCTTC. Its translation is CASSTRGDYGYTF. The chain joins TRBV9 to TRBJ1-2, with D possibly TRBD1 on 6 matching bases. Per germline, CDR1 SGDLS and CDR2 YYNGEE. The CDR3 length is 13 residues. Trimming pared 4 bases from V and 3 bases from J, leaving 10 bases between.

As DNA, the CDR3 is TGCGCCAGCCAGGTAGCGGGGGTTAGAGATACGCAGTATTTT. Amino acids: CASQVAGVRDTQYF. This chain joins TRBV5-1 and TRBJ2-3; 9 bases map to TRBD2. Germline CDR1 SGHRS, CDR2 YFSETQ. The CDR3 sequence is 14 residues long. V was clipped by 7 bases and J by 5 bases; unmatched bases: 8.

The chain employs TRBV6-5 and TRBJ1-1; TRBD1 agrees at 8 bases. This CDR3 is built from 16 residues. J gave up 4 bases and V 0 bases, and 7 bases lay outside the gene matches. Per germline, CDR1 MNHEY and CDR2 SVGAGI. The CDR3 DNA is TGTGCCAGCAGTTACTCGAGGACAGGGTGGGCCACTGAAGCTTTCTTT. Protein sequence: CASSYSRTGWATEAFF.

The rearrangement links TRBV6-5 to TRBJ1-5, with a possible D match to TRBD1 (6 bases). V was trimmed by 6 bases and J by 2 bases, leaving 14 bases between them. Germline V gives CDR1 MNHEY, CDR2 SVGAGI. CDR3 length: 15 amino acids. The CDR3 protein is CASRPTGLGNQPQHF. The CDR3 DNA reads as TGTGCCAGCAGGCCGACAGGTTTGGGCAATCAGCCCCAGCATTTT.

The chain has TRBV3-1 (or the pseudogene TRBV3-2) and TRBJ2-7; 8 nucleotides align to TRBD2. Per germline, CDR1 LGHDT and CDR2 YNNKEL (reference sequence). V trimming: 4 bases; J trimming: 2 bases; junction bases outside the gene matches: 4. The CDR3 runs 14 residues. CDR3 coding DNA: TGTGCCAGCAGCCTAGCGGGGTTCCCCTACGAGCAGTACTTC. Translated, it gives CASSLAGFPYEQYF.

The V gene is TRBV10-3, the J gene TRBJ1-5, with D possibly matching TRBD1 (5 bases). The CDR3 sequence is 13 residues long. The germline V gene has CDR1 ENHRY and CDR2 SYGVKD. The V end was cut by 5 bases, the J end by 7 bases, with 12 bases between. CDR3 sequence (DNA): TGTGCCATCAGTCCTGGGACTCGGCAGCCCCAGCATTTT. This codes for CAISPGTRQPQHF.

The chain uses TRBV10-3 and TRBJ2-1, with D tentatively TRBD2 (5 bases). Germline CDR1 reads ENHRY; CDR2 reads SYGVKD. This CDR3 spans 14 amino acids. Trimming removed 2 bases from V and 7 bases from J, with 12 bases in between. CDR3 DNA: TGTGCCATCAGTGAGGACCAGCCGGGAAATGAGCAGTTCTTC. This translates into CAISEDQPGNEQFF.

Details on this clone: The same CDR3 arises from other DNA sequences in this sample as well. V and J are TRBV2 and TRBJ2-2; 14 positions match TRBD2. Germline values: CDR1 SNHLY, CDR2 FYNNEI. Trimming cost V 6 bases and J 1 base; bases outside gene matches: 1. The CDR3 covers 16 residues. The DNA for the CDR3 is TGTGCCAGCAGCGGACTAGCGGGGGGGAACACCGGGGAGCTGTTTTTT. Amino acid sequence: CASSGLAGGNTGELFF.

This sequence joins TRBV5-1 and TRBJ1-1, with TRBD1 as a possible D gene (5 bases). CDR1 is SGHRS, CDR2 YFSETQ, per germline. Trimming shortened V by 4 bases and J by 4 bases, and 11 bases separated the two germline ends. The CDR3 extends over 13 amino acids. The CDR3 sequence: CASSTQGSTEAFF. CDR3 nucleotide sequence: TGCGCCAGCAGCACTCAGGGTAGCACTGAAGCTTTCTTT.

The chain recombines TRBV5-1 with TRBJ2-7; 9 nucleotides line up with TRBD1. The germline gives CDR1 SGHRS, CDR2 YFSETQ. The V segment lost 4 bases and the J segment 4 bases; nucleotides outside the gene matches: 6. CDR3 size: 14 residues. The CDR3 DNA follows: TGCGCCAGCAGCCAGGGACAGGGAGAATACGAGCAGTACTTC. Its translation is CASSQGQGEYEQYF.

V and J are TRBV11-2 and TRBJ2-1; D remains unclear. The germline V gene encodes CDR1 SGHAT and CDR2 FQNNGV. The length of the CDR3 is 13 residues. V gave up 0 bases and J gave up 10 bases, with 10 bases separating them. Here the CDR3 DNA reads TGTGCCAGCAGCTTAGATATCGGCGGAGAGCAGTTCTTC. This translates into CASSLDIGGEQFF. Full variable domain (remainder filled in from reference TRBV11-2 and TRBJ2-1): EAGVAQSPRYKIIEKRQSVAFWCNPISGHATLYWYQQILGQGPKLLIQFQNNGVVDDSQLPKDRFSAERLKGVDSTLKIQPAKLEDSAVYLCASSLDIGGEQFFGPGTRLTVL.

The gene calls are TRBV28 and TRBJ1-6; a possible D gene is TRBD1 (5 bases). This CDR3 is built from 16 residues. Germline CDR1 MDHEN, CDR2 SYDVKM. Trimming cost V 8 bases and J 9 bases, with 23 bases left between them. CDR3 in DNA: TGTGCCAGCTCCCCGCCTACAGGAGTATCTAGTTCACCCCTCCACTTT. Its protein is CASSPPTGVSSSPLHF.

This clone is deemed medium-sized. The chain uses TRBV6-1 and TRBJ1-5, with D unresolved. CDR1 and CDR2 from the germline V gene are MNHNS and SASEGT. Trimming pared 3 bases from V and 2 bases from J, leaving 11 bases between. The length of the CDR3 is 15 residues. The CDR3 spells CASSEWAEGNQPQHF. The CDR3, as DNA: TGTGCCAGCAGTGAGTGGGCGGAGGGCAATCAGCCCCAGCATTTT.

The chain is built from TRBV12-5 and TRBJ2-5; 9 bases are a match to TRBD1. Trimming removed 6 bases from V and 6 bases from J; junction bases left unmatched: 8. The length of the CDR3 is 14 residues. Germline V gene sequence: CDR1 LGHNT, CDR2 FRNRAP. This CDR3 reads CASGRGQGKQTQYF. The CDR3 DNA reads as TGTGCTAGTGGACGAGGACAGGGGAAACAGACCCAGTACTTC.